Below, 3 T cell receptor beta chains from the same sample are listed, as sequenced in a study of blood T cell repertoires in COVID-19. The data were produced by immunoSEQ multiplex PCR, yet TCRdb's version contains in-frame clones alone and is incomplete. The table has about 130,000 clones, around four fifths seen once. Sample: peripheral blood. The receptors shown here come from a human donor in a cohort sampled during active COVID-19.

CDR3: CASSLSRGETQYF. In nucleotides, the CDR3 is TGTGCCAGCAGCTTATCCCGGGGGGAGACCCAGTACTTC. The rearrangement joins TRBV5-5 to TRBJ2-5; tentative D call: TRBD2 (6 bases). CDR1 and CDR2 from the germline V gene are SGHKS and YYEKEE (reference sequence). The CDR3 is made up of 13 amino acids. Trimming left V 2 bases short and J 5 bases short, with 10 bases between.

J is TRBJ1-4 and V is TRBV4-1; D might be TRBD1 (6 bases). V shed 4 bases and J shed 8 bases, with 23 bases lying between them. The germline CDR1 and CDR2 sequences are MGHRA and YSYEKL. The CDR3 extends over 17 amino acids. CDR3 amino acids: CASSPTVGQIGQEKLFF. Here the CDR3 DNA reads TGCGCCAGCAGCCCTACCGTCGGACAGATTGGGCAGGAAAAACTGTTTTTT.

The chain joins TRBV18 to TRBJ2-7; 7 bases map to TRBD1. The CDR3 is made up of 14 amino acids. The germline CDR1 and CDR2 sequences are KGHSH and LQKENI. After removal of 5 bases from V and 5 bases from J, the junction contained 9 bases not matched to a gene. The CDR3 sequence: CASSNLGGADEQYF. CDR3 nucleotide sequence: TGTGCCAGCTCAAACTTAGGGGGCGCCGACGAGCAGTACTTC. Complete variable domain (other parts from reference TRBV18 and TRBJ2-7): NAGVMQNPRHLVRRRGQEARLRCSPMKGHSHVYWYRQLPEEGLKFMVYLQKENIIDESGMPKERFSAEFPKEGPSILRIQQVVRGDSAAYFCASSNLGGADEQYFGPGTRLTVT.